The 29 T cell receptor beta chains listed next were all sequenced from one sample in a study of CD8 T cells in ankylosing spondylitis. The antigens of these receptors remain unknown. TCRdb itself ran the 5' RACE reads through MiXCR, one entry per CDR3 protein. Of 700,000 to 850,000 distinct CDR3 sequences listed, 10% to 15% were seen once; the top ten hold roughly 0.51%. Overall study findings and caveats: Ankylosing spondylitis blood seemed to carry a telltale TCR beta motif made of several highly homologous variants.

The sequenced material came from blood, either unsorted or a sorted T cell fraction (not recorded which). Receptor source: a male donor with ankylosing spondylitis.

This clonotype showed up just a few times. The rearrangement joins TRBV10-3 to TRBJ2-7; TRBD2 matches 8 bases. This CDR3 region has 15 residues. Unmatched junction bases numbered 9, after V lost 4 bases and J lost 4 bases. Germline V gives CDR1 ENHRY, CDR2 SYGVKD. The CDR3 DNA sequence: TGTGCCATCAGTGGTACTAGCGGAAACCGTTACGAGCAGTACTTC. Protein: CAISGTSGNRYEQYF.

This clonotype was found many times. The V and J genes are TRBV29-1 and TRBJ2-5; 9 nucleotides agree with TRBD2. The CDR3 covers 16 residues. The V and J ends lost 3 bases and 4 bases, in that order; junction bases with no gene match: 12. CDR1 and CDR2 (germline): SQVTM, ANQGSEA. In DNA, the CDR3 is TGCAGCGTTGATATAGGGGTAGCGGGAGTCGGAGAGACCCAGTACTTC. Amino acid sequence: CSVDIGVAGVGETQYF. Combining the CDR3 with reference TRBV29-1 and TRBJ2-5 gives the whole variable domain SAVISQKPSRDICQRGTSLTIQCQVDSQVTMMFWYRQQPGQSLTLIATANQGSEATYESGFVIDKFPISRPNLTFSTLTVSNMSPEDSSIYLCSVDIGVAGVGETQYFGPGTRLLVL.

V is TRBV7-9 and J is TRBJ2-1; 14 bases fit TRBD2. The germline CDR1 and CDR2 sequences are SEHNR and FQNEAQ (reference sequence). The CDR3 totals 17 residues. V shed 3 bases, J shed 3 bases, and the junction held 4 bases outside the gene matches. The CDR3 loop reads CASSFGTSGGHYNEQFF. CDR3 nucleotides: TGTGCCAGCAGCTTCGGGACTAGCGGGGGCCACTACAATGAGCAGTTCTTC. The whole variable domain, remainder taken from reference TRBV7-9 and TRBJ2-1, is DTGVSQNPRHKITKRGQNVTFRCDPISEHNRLYWYRQTLGQGPEFLTYFQNEAQLEKSRLLSDRFSAERPKGSFSTLEIQRTEQGDSAMYLCASSFGTSGGHYNEQFFGPGTRLTVL.

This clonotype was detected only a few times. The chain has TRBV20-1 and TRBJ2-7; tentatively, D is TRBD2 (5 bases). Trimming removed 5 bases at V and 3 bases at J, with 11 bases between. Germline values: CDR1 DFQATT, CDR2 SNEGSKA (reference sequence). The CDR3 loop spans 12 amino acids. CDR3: CSAAQAGYEQYF. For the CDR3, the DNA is TGCAGTGCTGCCCAGGCGGGCTACGAGCAGTACTTC.

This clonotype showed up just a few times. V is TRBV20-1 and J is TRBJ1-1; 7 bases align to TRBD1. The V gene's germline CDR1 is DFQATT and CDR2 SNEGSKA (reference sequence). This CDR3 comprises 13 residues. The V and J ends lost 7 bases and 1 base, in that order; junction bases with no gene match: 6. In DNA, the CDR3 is TGCAGTGGGGGAGGGGGCCGGAACACTGAAGCTTTCTTT. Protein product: CSGGGGRNTEAFF.

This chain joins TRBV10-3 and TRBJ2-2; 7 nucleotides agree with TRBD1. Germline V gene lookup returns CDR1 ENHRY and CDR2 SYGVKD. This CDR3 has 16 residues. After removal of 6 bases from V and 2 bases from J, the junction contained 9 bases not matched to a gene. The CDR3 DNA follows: TGTGCCATCAGCTCCACGGGACAGTTAAACACCGGGGAGCTGTTTTTT. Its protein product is CAISSTGQLNTGELFF.

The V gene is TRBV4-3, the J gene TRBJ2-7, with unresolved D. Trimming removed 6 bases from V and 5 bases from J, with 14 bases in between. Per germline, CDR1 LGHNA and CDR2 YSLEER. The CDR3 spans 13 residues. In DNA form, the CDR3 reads TGCGCCAGCAGAAGCGATGGGTCCAACGAGCAGTACTTC. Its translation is CASRSDGSNEQYF.

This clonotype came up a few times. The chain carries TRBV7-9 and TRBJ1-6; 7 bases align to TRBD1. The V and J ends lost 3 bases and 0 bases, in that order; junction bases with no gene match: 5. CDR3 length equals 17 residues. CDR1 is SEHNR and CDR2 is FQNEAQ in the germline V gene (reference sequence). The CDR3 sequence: CASSLGAGGSYNSPLHF. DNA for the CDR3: TGTGCCAGCAGCTTGGGGGCAGGGGGCTCCTATAATTCACCCCTCCACTTT.

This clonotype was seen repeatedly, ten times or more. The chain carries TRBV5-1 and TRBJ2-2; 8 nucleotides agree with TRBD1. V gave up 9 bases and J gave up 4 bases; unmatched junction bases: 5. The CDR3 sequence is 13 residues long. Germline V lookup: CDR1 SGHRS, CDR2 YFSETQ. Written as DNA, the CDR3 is TGCGCCACATCAGGACAGGGCACCGGGGAGCTGTTTTTT. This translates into CATSGQGTGELFF. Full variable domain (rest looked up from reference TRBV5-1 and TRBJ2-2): KAGVTQTPRYLIKTRGQQVTLSCSPISGHRSVSWYQQTPGQGLQFLFEYFSETQRNKGNFPGRFSGRQFSNSRSEMNVSTLELGDSALYLCATSGQGTGELFFGEGSRLTVL.

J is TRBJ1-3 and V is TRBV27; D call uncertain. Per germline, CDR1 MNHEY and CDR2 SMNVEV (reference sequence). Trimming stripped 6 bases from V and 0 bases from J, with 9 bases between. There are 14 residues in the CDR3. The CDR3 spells CASSITVSGNTIYF. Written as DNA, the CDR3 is TGTGCCAGCAGCATCACAGTCTCTGGAAACACCATATATTTT.

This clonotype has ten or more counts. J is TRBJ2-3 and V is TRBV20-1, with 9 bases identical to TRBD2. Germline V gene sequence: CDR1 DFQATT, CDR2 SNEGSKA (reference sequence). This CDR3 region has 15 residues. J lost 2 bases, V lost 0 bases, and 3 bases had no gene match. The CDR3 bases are TGCAGTGCTAGAGATCTAGCGGGGTCCACAGATACGCAGTATTTT. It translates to CSARDLAGSTDTQYF.

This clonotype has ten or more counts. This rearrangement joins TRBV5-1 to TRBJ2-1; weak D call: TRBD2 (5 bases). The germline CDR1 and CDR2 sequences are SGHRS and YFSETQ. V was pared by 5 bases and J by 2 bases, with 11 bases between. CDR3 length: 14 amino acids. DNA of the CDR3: TGCGCCAGCAGGGCCCTGAGGGCCTACAATGAGCAGTTCTTC. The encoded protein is CASRALRAYNEQFF.

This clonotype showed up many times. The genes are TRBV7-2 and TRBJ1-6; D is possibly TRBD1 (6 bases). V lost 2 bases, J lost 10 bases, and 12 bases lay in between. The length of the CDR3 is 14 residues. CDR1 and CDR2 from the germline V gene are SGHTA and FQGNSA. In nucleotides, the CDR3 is TGTGCCAGCAGCTTACACAGGGTCGACTCACCCCTCCACTTT. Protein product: CASSLHRVDSPLHF.

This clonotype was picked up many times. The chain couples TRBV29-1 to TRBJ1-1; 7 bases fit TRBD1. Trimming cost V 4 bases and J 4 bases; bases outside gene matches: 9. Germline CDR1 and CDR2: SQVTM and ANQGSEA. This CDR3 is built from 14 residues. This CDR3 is CSVGGQVTSTEAFF. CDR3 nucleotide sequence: TGCAGCGTTGGAGGACAGGTGACGAGCACTGAAGCTTTCTTT.

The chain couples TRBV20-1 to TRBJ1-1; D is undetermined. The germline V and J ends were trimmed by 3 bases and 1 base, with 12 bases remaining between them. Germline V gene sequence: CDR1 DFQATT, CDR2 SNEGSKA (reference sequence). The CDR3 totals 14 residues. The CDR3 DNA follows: TGCAGTGCTAGTCCTGATTCGGGGAACACTGAAGCTTTCTTT. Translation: CSASPDSGNTEAFF.

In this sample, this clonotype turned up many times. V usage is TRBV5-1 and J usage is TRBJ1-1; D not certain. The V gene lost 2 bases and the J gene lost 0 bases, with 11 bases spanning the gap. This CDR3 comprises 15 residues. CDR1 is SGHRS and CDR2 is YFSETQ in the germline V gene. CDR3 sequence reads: CASSFQDAMNTEAFF. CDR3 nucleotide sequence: TGCGCCAGCAGCTTTCAGGACGCCATGAACACTGAAGCTTTCTTT. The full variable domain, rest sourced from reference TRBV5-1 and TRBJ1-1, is KAGVTQTPRYLIKTRGQQVTLSCSPISGHRSVSWYQQTPGQGLQFLFEYFSETQRNKGNFPGRFSGRQFSNSRSEMNVSTLELGDSALYLCASSFQDAMNTEAFFGQGTRLTVV.

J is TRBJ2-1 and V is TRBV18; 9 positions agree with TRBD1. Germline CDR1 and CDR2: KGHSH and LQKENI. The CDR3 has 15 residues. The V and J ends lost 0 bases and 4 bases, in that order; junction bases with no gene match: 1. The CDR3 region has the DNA TGTGCCAGCTCACCACCGACAGGGGGGTACAATGAGCAGTTCTTC. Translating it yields CASSPPTGGYNEQFF.

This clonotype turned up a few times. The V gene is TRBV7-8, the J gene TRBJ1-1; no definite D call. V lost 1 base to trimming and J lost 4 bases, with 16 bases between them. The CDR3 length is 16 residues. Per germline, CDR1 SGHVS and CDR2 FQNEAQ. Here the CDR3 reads CASSLGGPGYSTEAFF. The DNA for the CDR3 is TGTGCCAGCAGCTTAGGAGGACCGGGGTACAGCACTGAAGCTTTCTTT.

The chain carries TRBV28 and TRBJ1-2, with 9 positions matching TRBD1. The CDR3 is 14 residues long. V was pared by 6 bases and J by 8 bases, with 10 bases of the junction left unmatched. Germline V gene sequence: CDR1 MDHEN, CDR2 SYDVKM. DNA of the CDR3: TGTGCCAGCAGCCTCGACAGGGGGACTCTCGGCTACACCTTC. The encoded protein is CASSLDRGTLGYTF.

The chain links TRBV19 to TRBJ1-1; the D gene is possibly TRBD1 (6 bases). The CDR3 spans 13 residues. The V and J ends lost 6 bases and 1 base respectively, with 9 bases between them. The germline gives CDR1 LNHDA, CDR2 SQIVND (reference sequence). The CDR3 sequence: CASRVRGNTEAFF. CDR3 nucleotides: TGTGCCAGTAGAGTCAGGGGGAACACTGAAGCTTTCTTT.

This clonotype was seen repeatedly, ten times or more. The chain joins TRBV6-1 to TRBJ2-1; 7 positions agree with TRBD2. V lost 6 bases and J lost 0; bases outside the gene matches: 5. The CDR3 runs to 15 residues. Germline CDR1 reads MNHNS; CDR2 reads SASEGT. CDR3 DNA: TGTGCCAGCAGGGAATGGGGGGGCTCCTACAATGAGCAGTTCTTC. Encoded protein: CASREWGGSYNEQFF.

The DNA for the CDR3 is TGTGCCAGCAGCCACAGACAGATTTCCTACGAGCAGTACTTC. It translates to CASSHRQISYEQYF. This chain links TRBV7-6 with TRBJ2-7, with D possibly being TRBD1 (5 bases). The germline V gene has CDR1 SGHVS and CDR2 FNYEAQ. The CDR3 runs to 14 residues. V was trimmed by 5 bases and J by 1 base, leaving 12 bases between them.

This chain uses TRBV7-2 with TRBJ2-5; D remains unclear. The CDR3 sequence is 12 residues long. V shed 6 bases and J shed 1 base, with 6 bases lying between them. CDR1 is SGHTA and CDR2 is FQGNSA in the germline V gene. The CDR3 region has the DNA TGTGCCAGCAGTCGGTTCCAAGAGACCCAGTACTTC. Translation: CASSRFQETQYF.

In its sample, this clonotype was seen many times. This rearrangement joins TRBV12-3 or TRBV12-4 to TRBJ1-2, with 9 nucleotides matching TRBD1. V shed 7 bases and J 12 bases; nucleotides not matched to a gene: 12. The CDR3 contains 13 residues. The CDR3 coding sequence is TGTGCCAGCATTATGACAGGGGGAACCCCCCACACCTTC. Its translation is CASIMTGGTPHTF.

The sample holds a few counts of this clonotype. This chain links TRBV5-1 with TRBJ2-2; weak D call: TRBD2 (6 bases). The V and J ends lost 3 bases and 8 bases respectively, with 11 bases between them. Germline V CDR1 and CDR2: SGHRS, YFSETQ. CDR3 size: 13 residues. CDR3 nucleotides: TGCGCCAGCAGCTCTCCGGGGGAAGGGGAGCTGTTTTTT. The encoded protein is CASSSPGEGELFF.

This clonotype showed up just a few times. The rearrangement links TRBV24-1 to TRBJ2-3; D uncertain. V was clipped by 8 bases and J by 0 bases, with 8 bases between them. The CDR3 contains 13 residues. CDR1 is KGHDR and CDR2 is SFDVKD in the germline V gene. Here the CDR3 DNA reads TGTGCCACCAAGGCAGCGAGCACAGATACGCAGTATTTT. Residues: CATKAASTDTQYF.

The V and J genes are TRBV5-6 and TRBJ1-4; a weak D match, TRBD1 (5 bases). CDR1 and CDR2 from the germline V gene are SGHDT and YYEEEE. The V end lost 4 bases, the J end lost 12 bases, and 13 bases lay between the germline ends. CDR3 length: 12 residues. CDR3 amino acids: CASSREWGELFF. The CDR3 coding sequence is TGTGCCAGCAGCCGTGAATGGGGGGAACTGTTTTTT.

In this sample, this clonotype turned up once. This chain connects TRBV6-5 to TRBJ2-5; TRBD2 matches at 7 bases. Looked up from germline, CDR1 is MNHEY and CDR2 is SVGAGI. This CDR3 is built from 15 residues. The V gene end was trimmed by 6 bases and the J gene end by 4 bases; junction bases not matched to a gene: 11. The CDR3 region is CASSYLGGVAETQYF. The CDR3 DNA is TGTGCCAGCAGCTACCTTGGGGGGGTAGCAGAGACCCAGTACTTC.

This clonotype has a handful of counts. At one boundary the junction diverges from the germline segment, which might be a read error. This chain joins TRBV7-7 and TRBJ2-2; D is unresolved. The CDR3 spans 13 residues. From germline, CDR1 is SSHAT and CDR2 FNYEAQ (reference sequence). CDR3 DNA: TGTGCTAGCAGCTTCGGACCGACCGGGGAGCTGTTTTTT. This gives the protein CASSFGPTGELFF.